Following are 19 T cell receptor beta chains from one sample sequenced in a study of CD8 T cells in Susac syndrome. Random hexamers were used to reverse transcribe the RNA input (about 0.5 to 1 ug). TCRdb passed the immunoSEQ multiplex PCR reads through MiXCR, listing each CDR3 protein once. The sample shows around 190,000 distinct CDR3 sequences, 85% to 95% of them seen only once. The sample was CD4+ T cells from PBMCs. These receptors were obtained from a human donor with Susac syndrome.

V gene TRBV11-2 combines with J gene TRBJ2-3, with TRBD1 identical over 11 bases. The germline gives CDR1 SGHAT, CDR2 FQNNGV. The junction had 10 bases not matched to a gene; V was cut back by 5 bases and J by 3 bases. CDR3 size: 17 residues. DNA for the CDR3: TGTGCCAGCAGCCCCCAAGGACAGGGGGCAGGAACAGATACGCAGTATTTT. Protein: CASSPQGQGAGTDTQYF.

The chain combines TRBV7-2 with TRBJ2-3; the match to TRBD2 covers 8 bases. The CDR3 length is 17 residues. The V segment lost 0 bases and the J segment 5 bases; nucleotides outside the gene matches: 10. The germline V gene encodes CDR1 SGHTA and CDR2 FQGNSA. This CDR3 is CASSLAVGRGEVDTQYF. The DNA of the CDR3 is TGTGCCAGCAGCTTAGCCGTGGGGCGGGGGGAGGTAGATACGCAGTATTTT.

The J gene is TRBJ1-5, the V gene TRBV27; 7 bases agree with TRBD1. From germline, CDR1 is MNHEY and CDR2 SMNVEV (reference sequence). The CDR3 spans 15 residues. The trim removed 5 bases at V and 0 bases at J, leaving 4 bases unmatched. The CDR3 DNA is TGTGCCAGCAGTCCCTGGACAGGTAGCAATCAGCCCCAGCATTTT. The encoded protein is CASSPWTGSNQPQHF.

This clonotype was counted only a few times. The chain employs TRBV9 and TRBJ1-1, with unresolved D. Trimming took off 4 bases at V and 1 base at J, with 11 bases between the two ends. The CDR3 runs 14 residues. Germline CDR1 is SGDLS and CDR2 is YYNGEE. CDR3 coding DNA: TGTGCCAGCAGCACCGGACGGCAGAACACTGAAGCTTTCTTT. It codes for CASSTGRQNTEAFF.

This rearrangement joins TRBV7-8 to TRBJ2-7; TRBD1 is a possible D gene (5 bases). Germline V gene data show CDR1 as SGHVS and CDR2 as FQNEAQ. V was shortened by 3 bases and J by 2 bases, with 14 bases between the two germline ends. This CDR3 is 15 amino acids long. CDR3 loop: CASSFLKQAAYEQYF. In nucleotides, the CDR3 is TGTGCCAGCAGCTTCCTGAAACAGGCCGCCTACGAGCAGTACTTC.

Points on this clonotype: One junction end does not reproduce the germline sequence, and a read error may be involved. The DNA of the CDR3 is TGTGCTAGCAGCCCTCGGACAGGGCAGGTGGGGACCCAGTACTTC. It specifies CASSPRTGQVGTQYF. The V call is TRBV7-7, the J call TRBJ2-5; TRBD1 matches 8 bases. Germline CDR1 reads SSHAT; CDR2 reads FNYEAQ (reference sequence). The CDR3 sequence is 15 residues long.

The chain couples TRBV18 to TRBJ1-1; D might be TRBD1 (5 bases). The CDR3 has 17 amino acids. Trimming left V 3 bases short and J 0 bases short, with 17 bases between. The germline CDR1 and CDR2 sequences are KGHSH and LQKENI. The CDR3 loop is CASSPPARGGMNTEAFF. CDR3 sequence (DNA): TGTGCCAGCTCACCTCCTGCCCGGGGGGGGATGAACACTGAAGCTTTCTTT.

The chain has TRBV7-2 and TRBJ2-5; D ambiguous. The CDR3 loop spans 16 amino acids. Trimming removed 5 bases from V and 5 bases from J, with 21 bases in between. CDR1 is SGHTA, CDR2 FQGNSA, per germline. CDR3 in amino acids: CASSRAANRVGETQYF. CDR3 coding DNA: TGTGCCAGCAGCCGGGCCGCGAATCGGGTTGGCGAGACCCAGTACTTC.

This chain joins TRBV12-5 and TRBJ2-5; 7 bases align to TRBD1. The V gene's germline CDR1 is LGHNT and CDR2 FRNRAP. V dropped 5 bases and J dropped 5; count of bases not matched to a gene: 11. CDR3 size: 15 residues. Written as DNA, the CDR3 is TGTGCTAGTGGTACCGGTAGGACAGGACGGGAGACCCAGTACTTC. Translation: CASGTGRTGRETQYF.

This clonotype has only one observation. CDR3 amino acids: CASSSAQGSGNQPQHF. In DNA, the CDR3 is TGTGCCAGCAGCTCGGCACAGGGAAGTGGCAATCAGCCCCAGCATTTT. V and J are TRBV11-2 and TRBJ1-5; TRBD1 is a possible D gene (6 bases). The CDR3 totals 16 residues. Trimming stripped 4 bases from V and 2 bases from J, with 15 bases between. Looked up from germline, CDR1 is SGHAT and CDR2 is FQNNGV.

The V gene is TRBV11-2, the J gene TRBJ1-1, with D unresolved. There are 14 residues in the CDR3. V lost 2 bases to trimming and J lost 4 bases, with 11 bases between them. Germline assignment: CDR1 SGHAT and CDR2 FQNNGV. In DNA, the CDR3 is TGTGCCAGCAGCTTATGGGGTTCGGGCACTGAAGCTTTCTTT. This encodes CASSLWGSGTEAFF.

CDR3 sequence reads: CASSFRTRNEQFF. CDR3 DNA sequence: TGTGCCAGCAGCTTTAGGACTAGGAATGAGCAGTTCTTC. The V call is TRBV7-8, the J call TRBJ2-1; 7 bases fit TRBD2. V lost 3 bases and J lost 7; bases outside the gene matches: 3. CDR3 length: 13 residues. CDR1 is SGHVS and CDR2 is FQNEAQ in the germline V gene. The variable domain in full, completed from reference TRBV7-8 and TRBJ2-1, reads GAGVSQSPRYKVAKRGQDVALRCDPISGHVSLFWYQQALGQGPEFLTYFQNEAQLDKSGLPSDRFFAERPEGSVSTLKIQRTQQEDSAVYLCASSFRTRNEQFFGPGTRLTVL.

The chain combines TRBV29-1 with TRBJ1-1; D gene uncertain. The V gene lost 4 bases and the J gene lost 0 bases, with 9 bases spanning the gap. The CDR3 extends over 13 amino acids. The germline V gene encodes CDR1 SQVTM and CDR2 ANQGSEA. The CDR3 loop reads CSVVDSMNTEAFF. CDR3 DNA sequence: TGCAGCGTTGTGGACTCGATGAACACTGAAGCTTTCTTT.

This chain joins TRBV30 and TRBJ1-5, with a possible D match to TRBD1 (5 bases). The V end was cut by 1 base, the J end by 5 bases, with 18 bases between. This CDR3 is 16 amino acids long. CDR1 and CDR2 (germline): GTSNPN, SVGIG (reference sequence). For the CDR3, the DNA is TGTGCCTGGAGTGGTCCCTTGCAGGGTCGGGATCAGCCCCAGCATTTT. It specifies CAWSGPLQGRDQPQHF.

The CDR3 DNA is TGTGCCAGCAGCCAAAAGTGGGGGACAGGGGGCAATGAGCAGTTCTTC. This gives the protein CASSQKWGTGGNEQFF. The V and J genes are TRBV14 and TRBJ2-1; 11 bases agree with TRBD1. J lost 6 bases, V lost 2 bases, and 6 bases had no gene match. CDR3 length equals 16 residues. In germline, CDR1 is SGHDN, CDR2 FVKESK.

The chain has TRBV9 and TRBJ1-2; D is possibly TRBD1 (6 bases). Trimming took 8 bases from V and 11 from J, leaving 22 bases between them. Germline CDR1 reads SGDLS; CDR2 reads YYNGEE. CDR3 size: 13 residues. DNA of the CDR3: TGTGCCAGTGTAAGGGGGACCCCGGCCGTGTACACCTTC. This translates into CASVRGTPAVYTF.

The V gene is TRBV6-5, the J gene TRBJ2-5, with D tentatively TRBD1 or TRBD2 (5 bases each). The CDR3 length is 14 residues. V was trimmed by 6 bases and J by 5 bases, leaving 16 bases between them. From germline, CDR1 is MNHEY and CDR2 SVGAGI. The CDR3: CASRGDLTRETQYF. The CDR3 bases are TGTGCCAGCAGGGGGGACCTAACGCGGGAGACCCAGTACTTC.

The chain couples TRBV2 to TRBJ2-3; D uncertain. The CDR3 totals 14 residues. Germline V gene sequence: CDR1 SNHLY, CDR2 FYNNEI. Deletions cut 3 bases from V and 1 base from J, with 8 bases between. The DNA of the CDR3 is TGTGCCAGCAGTGATCGTCGCCGCACAGATACGCAGTATTTT. This gives the protein CASSDRRRTDTQYF.

The chain combines TRBV12-5 with TRBJ2-5; 12 nucleotides align to TRBD2. This CDR3 comprises 17 residues. From germline, CDR1 is LGHNT and CDR2 FRNRAP. V lost 3 bases to trimming and J lost 3 bases; unmatched junction nucleotides: 8. This CDR3 is CASGLRTSGDDKETQYF. The CDR3 DNA is TGTGCTAGTGGTTTACGGACTAGCGGGGACGATAAAGAGACCCAGTACTTC.